This T cell receptor beta chain was found in a study of response to subunit inactivated influenza vaccine (dated by TCRdb to the late 2010s). As for the study more broadly: Deep quantitative profiling of the T cell receptor repertoire was used in the study to follow responses to a trivalent subunit inactivated influenza vaccine.

This clonotype has more than one count but fewer than ten. The antigen it recognizes is unknown. Base qualities are not at hand, and no much larger clone is one base apart. The method was RT-PCR. TCRdb lists the instrument as Illumina HiSeq 2500. Starting from the raw public reads, TCRdb applied fastp trimming at Q25, assembled clones with MiXCR and retained in-frame beta chains. Rows are unified per CDR3 protein, each entry keeping the most common DNA and genes. The sample yields some 300,000 distinct CDR3 sequences; about 20% were counted once. The ten top clones hold about 9.3% of the sample. General study outcomes and caveats: According to the authors, only a limited number of new T cells may be recruited by each seasonal influenza vaccination.

The CDR3, cysteine through phenylalanine, is 17 amino acids long. Only the CDR3 DNA is retained, 51 bases long and in frame from the first base. The germline V gene provides CDR1 SGHTA and CDR2 FQGNSA. The V end gives up 1 base and the J end 1 base, leaving 5 bases in the junction not matched to a gene. Sequenced here: PBMCs from blood, sampled less than 22 months after vaccination. Recombination linked TRBV7-2 to TRBJ1-5, with 9 bases aligning to TRBD1. The clonotype comes from a man aged 50-75 years who received an inactivated influenza vaccine. Donor details come from another sample of the same person, matched by shared clones. The CDR3 loop reads CASSLVGQGISNQPQHF. The DNA sequence follows: TGTGCCAGCAGCTTAGTGGGACAGGGAATCAGCAATCAGCCCCAGCATTTT. The entire variable domain, with the stretches around the CDR3 drawn from the reference TRBV7-2 and TRBJ1-5 proteins, is GAGVSQSPSNKVTEKGKDVELRCDPISGHTALYWYRQSLGQGLEFLIYFQGNSAPDKSGLPSDRFSAERTGGSVSTLTIQRTQQEDSAVYLCASSLVGQGISNQPQHFGDGTRLSIL.